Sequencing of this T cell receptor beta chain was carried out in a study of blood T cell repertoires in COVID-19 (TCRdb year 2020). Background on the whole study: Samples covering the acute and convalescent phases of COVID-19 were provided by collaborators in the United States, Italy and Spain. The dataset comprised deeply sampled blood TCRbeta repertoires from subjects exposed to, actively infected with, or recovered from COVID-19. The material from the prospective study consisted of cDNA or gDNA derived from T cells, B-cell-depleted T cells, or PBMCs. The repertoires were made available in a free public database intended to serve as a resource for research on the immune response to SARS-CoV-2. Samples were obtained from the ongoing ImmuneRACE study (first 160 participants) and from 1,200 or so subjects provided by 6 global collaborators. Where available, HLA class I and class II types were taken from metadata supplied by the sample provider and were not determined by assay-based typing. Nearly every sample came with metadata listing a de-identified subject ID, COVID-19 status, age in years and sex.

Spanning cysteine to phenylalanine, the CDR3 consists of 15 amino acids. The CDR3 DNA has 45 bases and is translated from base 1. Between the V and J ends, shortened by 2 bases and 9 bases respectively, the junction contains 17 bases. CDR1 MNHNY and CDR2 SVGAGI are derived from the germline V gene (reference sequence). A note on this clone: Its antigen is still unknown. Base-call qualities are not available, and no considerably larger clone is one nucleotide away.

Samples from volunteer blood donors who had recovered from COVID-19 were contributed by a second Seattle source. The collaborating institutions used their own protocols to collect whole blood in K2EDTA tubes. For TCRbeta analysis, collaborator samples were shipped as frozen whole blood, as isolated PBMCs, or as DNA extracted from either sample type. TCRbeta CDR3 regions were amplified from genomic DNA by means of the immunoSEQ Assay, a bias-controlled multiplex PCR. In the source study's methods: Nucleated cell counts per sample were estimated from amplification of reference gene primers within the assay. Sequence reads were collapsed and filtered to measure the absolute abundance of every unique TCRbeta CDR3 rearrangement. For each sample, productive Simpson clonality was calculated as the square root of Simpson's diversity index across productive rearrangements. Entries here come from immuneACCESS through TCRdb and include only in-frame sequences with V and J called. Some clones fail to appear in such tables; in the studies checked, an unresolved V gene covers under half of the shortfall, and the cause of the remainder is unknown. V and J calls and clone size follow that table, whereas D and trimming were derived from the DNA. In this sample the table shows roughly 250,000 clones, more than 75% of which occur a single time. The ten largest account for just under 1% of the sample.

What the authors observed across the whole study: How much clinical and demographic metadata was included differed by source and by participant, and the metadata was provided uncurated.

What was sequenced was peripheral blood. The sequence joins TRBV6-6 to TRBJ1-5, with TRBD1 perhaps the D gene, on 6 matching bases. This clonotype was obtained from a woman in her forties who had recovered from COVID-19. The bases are TGTGCCAGCAGTTACCCACCGGACAGCGGAGGGCCCCAGCATTTT. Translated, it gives CASSYPPDSGGPQHF.